This is a list of T cell receptor beta chains from one sample in a study of cytomegalovirus exposure and HLA in healthy donors. Sequenced by immunoSEQ multiplex PCR; TCRdb stores in-frame clones only, minus some. The table for this sample gives about 140,000 clones. Sample: PBMCs. These TCRs come from a middle-aged man in good health and CMV-seronegative. The CDR3 runs from the conserved cysteine through the conserved F or W. D genes are given only for firm matches.

len,j_gene,d_gene,v_gene,CDR3aa
12,TRBJ2-1,-,TRBV2,CASRPITGEQFF
14,TRBJ1-2,TRBD1,TRBV6-6,CASSYPTGNYGYTF
12,TRBJ2-7,-,TRBV6-5,CASWRGMHEQYF
13,TRBJ1-5,-,TRBV2,CASTVGLRQPQHF
13,TRBJ2-5,-,TRBV5-1,CASSLRGIETQYF
15,TRBJ2-5,TRBD2,TRBV5-1,CASSFSGGYQETQYF
12,TRBJ1-5,-,TRBV18,CASSPGNQPQHF
14,TRBJ1-2,-,TRBV4-1,CASSQGSRGDGYTF
16,TRBJ1-4,-,TRBV4-1,CASSQDSPILNEKLFF
16,TRBJ2-7,TRBD2,TRBV6-5,CASSYEGTSGGYEQYF
12,TRBJ2-7,-,TRBV25-1,CASSGQNYEQYF
14,TRBJ1-1,-,TRBV27,CASRRQALNTEAFF
16,TRBJ2-3,-,TRBV29-1,CSVGPRGGASTDTQYF
16,TRBJ2-3,-,TRBV4-1,CASSQPGGLSTDTQYF
14,TRBJ1-1,-,TRBV28,CASSLNLRGTEAFF
16,TRBJ1-5,-,TRBV7-9,CASSLGPVYSNQPQHF
13,TRBJ2-1,TRBD1,TRBV5-6,CASSKDRDNEQFF
14,TRBJ1-1,-,TRBV7-3,CASSLTGEGSEAFF
15,TRBJ1-2,-,TRBV28,CASRTPDRSNYGYTF
14,TRBJ2-2,TRBD1,TRBV19,CASSMDRGPDGLFF
14,TRBJ1-1,-,TRBV7-6,CASSLGGRDTEAFF
15,TRBJ2-3,-,TRBV6-1,CASSEVGGKADTQYF
15,TRBJ1-5,-,TRBV7-9,CASSLDSGYNQPQHF